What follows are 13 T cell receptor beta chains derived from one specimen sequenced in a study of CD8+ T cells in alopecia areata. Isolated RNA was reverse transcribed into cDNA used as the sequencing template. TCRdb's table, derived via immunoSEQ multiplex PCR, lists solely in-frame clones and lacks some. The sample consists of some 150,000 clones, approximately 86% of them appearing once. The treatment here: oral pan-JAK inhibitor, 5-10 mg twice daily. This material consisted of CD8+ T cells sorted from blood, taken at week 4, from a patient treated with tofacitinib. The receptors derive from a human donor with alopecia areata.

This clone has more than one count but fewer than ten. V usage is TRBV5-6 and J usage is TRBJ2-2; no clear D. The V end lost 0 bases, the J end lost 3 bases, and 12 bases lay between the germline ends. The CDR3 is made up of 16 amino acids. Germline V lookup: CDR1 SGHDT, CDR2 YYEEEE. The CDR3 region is CASSLETALYTGELFF. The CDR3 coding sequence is TGTGCCAGCAGCTTGGAGACGGCTCTTTACACCGGGGAGCTGTTTTTT.

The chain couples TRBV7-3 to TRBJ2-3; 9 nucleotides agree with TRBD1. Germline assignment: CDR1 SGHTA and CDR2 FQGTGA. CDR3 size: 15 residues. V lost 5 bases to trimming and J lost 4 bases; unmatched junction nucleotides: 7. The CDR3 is CASSPTGGMADTQYF. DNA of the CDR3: TGTGCCAGCAGCCCGACAGGGGGGATGGCAGATACGCAGTATTTT.

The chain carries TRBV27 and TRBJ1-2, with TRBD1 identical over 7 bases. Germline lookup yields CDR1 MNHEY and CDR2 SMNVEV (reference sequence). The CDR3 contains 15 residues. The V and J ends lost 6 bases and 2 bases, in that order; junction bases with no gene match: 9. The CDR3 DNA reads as TGTGCCAGCAGCCTTACAAAACAGGGGAACTATGGCTACACCTTC. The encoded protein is CASSLTKQGNYGYTF.

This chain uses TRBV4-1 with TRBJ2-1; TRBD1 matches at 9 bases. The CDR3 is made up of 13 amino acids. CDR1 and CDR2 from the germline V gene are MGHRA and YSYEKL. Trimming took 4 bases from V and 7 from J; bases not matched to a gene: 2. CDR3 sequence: CASSLGQGNEQFF. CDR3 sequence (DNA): TGCGCCAGCAGCCTCGGACAGGGGAATGAGCAGTTCTTC.

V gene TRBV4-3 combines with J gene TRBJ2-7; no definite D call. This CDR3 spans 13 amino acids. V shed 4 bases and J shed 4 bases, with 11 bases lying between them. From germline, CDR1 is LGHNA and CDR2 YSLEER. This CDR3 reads CASSPLYTYEQYF. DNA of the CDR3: TGCGCCAGCAGCCCCCTCTACACGTACGAGCAGTACTTC.

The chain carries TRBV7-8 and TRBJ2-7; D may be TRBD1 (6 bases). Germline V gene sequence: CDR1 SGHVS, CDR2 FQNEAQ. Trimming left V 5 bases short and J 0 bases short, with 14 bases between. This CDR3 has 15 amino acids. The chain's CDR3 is CASSPPGQFSYEQYF. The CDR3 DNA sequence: TGTGCCAGCAGCCCACCTGGACAGTTCTCCTACGAGCAGTACTTC.

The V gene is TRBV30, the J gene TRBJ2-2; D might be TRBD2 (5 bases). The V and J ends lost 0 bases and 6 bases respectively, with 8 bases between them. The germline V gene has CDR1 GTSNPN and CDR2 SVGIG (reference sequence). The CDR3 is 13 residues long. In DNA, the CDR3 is TGTGCCTGGAGTGTTTCTAGCCCCGGGGAGCTGTTTTTT. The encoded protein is CAWSVSSPGELFF. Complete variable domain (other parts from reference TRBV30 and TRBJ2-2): SQTIHQWPATLVQPVGSPLSLECTVEGTSNPNLYWYRQAAGRGLQLLFYSVGIGQISSEVPQNLSASRPQDRQFILSSKKLLLSDSGFYLCAWSVSSPGELFFGEGSRLTVL.

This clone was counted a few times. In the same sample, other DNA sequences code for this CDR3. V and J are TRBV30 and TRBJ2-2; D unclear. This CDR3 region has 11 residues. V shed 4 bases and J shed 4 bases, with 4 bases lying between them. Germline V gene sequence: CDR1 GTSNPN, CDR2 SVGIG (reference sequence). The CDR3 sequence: CAWKVTGELFF. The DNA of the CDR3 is TGTGCCTGGAAGGTCACCGGGGAGCTGTTTTTT. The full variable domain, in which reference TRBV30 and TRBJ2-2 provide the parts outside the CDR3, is SQTIHQWPATLVQPVGSPLSLECTVEGTSNPNLYWYRQAAGRGLQLLFYSVGIGQISSEVPQNLSASRPQDRQFILSSKKLLLSDSGFYLCAWKVTGELFFGEGSRLTVL.

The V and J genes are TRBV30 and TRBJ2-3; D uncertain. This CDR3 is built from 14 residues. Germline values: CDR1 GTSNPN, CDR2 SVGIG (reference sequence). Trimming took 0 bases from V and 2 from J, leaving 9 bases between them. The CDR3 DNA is TGTGCCTGGAGTGTATCAGGCCCCACAGATACGCAGTATTTT. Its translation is CAWSVSGPTDTQYF.

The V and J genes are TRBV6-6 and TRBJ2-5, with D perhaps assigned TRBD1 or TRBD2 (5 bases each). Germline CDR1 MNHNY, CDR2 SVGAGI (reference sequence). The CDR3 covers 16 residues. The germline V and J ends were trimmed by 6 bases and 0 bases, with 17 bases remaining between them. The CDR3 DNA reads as TGTGCCAGCAGCCCGGATATGGGGGAGTACCAAGAGACCCAGTACTTC. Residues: CASSPDMGEYQETQYF.

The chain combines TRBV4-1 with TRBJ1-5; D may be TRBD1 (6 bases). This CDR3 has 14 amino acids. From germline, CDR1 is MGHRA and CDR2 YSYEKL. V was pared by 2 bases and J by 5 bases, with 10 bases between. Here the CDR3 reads CASSQMGGYQPQHF. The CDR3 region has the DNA TGCGCCAGCAGCCAAATGGGGGGCTATCAGCCCCAGCATTTT.

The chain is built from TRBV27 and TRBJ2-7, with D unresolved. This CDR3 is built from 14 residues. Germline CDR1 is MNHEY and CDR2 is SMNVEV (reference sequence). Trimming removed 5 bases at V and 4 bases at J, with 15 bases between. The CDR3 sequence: CASSPGHSIYEQYF. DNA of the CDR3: TGTGCCAGCAGTCCGGGTCATAGTATTTACGAGCAGTACTTC.

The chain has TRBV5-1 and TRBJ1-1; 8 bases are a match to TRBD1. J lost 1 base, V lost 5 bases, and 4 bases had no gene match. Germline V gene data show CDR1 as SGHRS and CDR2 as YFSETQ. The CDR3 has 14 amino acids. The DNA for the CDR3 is TGCGCCAGCAGATTAGGACAGGGGAACACTGAAGCTTTCTTT. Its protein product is CASRLGQGNTEAFF.